This T cell receptor (beta chain) was sequenced during a study of blood T cells in healthy people across ages. Ranging in age from about 6 to 100, the donors were healthy Caucasian individuals from Russia. Study-wide results and caveats: Older age coincided with a roughly linear decline in TCR beta diversity per million T cells. There were more naive CD4+ cells and higher diversity in long-lived donors than in aged donors.

This CDR3 region has 13 residues. Per germline, CDR1 DFQATT and CDR2 SNEGSKA (reference sequence). This clonotype was observed a handful of times. Its antigen is not identified. For the second PCR, which ran for about 6 to 11 cycles, a sample-barcoded 5' primer and a J-beta primer mix were used. TCRdb re-derived calls from the 5' RACE reads in MiXCR, one entry per CDR3 protein. The table shows around 1.7 million distinct CDR3 sequences, with 28% occurring only once. The receptor's source is a woman aged 25-40 years in good health. Sequenced sample: blood. The genes are TRBV20-1 and TRBJ2-5; TRBD2 agrees at 8 bases. CDR3 nucleotides: TGCAGCCGACTCGGGGGGGCAGGGGAGACCCAGTACTTC. Its protein is CSRLGGAGETQYF.